This T cell receptor beta chain emerged from a study of CD8 T cells in Susac syndrome. This CDR3 region has 16 residues. The germline V gene has CDR1 SGHRS and CDR2 YFSETQ. With 0 bases removed from V and 6 bases from J, the gap between germline ends came to 16 bases. cDNA came from about 0.5 to 1 ug RNA primed by random hexamers. TCRdb ran MiXCR on the immunoSEQ multiplex PCR reads and lists one entry per CDR3 protein. This table has approximately 170,000 distinct CDR3 sequences, around 90% appearing once. The source is a human donor in good health. The J gene is TRBJ2-4, the V gene TRBV5-1; D tentatively fits TRBD1 or TRBD2 (7 bases each). Sample: CD4+ T cells from PBMCs. The CDR3, as DNA: TGCGCCAGCAGCTTGGCCGCCAGGGGGGAGGGAAACATTCAGTACTTC. It codes for CASSLAARGEGNIQYF. The full variable domain, rest sourced from reference TRBV5-1 and TRBJ2-4, is KAGVTQTPRYLIKTRGQQVTLSCSPISGHRSVSWYQQTPGQGLQFLFEYFSETQRNKGNFPGRFSGRQFSNSRSEMNVSTLELGDSALYLCASSLAARGEGNIQYFGAGTRLSVL.